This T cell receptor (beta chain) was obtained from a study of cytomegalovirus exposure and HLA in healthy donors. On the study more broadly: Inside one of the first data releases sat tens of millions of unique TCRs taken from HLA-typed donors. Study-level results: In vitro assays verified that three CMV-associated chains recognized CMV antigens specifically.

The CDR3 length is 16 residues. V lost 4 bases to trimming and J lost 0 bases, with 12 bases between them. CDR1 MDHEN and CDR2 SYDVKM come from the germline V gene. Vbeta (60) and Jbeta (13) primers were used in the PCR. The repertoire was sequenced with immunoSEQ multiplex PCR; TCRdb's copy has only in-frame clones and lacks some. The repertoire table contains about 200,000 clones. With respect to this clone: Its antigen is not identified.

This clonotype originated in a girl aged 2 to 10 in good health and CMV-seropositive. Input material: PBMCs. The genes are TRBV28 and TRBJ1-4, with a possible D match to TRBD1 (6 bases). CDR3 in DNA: TGTGCCAGCAGTTCCGTCCAGGGGACAACTAATGAAAAACTGTTTTTT. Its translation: CASSSVQGTTNEKLFF.